Below, 20 T cell receptor beta chains from the same sample are listed, as sequenced in a study of control samples from healthy donors and cancer patients. Measured with immunoSEQ multiplex PCR; TCRdb has only the in-frame clones, and not every one. The sample contains roughly 68,000 clones, more than 80% of which appear only once. Source material: blood. The receptor source for this set is a man between 60 and 70 years old in good health.

This chain links TRBV6-2 or TRBV6-3 with TRBJ1-6, with 9 positions matching TRBD1. Germline lookup yields CDR1 MNHEY and CDR2 SVGEGT. V dropped 0 bases and J dropped 9; count of bases not matched to a gene: 12. The CDR3 is 18 amino acids. CDR3: CASSYSTLGDREGSPLHF. CDR3 in DNA: TGTGCCAGCAGTTACTCGACGCTCGGGGACAGGGAAGGTTCACCCCTCCACTTT.

The CDR3 spells CAITREAPYGYTF. CDR3 nucleotide sequence: TGTGCCATCACCCGAGAGGCTCCCTATGGCTACACCTTC. The rearrangement links TRBV10-3 to TRBJ1-2, with D uncertain. Between the trimmed V and J ends, which lost 7 bases and 4 bases, there was a span of 13 bases. This CDR3 is built from 13 residues. Germline loops: CDR1 ENHRY, CDR2 SYGVKD.

The rearrangement uses TRBV12-3 or TRBV12-4 and TRBJ2-7; the D gene is possibly TRBD1 (5 bases). This CDR3 is 12 amino acids long. Trimming pared 3 bases from V and 6 bases from J, leaving 9 bases between. The CDR3 protein is CASSLTVGEQYF. The CDR3 nucleotides read TGTGCCAGCAGTTTGACAGTCGGCGAGCAGTACTTC.

V and J are TRBV13 and TRBJ1-3; 7 nucleotides agree with TRBD1. The trim removed 2 bases at V and 5 bases at J, leaving 3 bases unmatched. Germline CDR1 PRHDT, CDR2 FYEKMQ (reference sequence). CDR3 length: 14 amino acids. Here the CDR3 reads CASSLTGVRNTIYF. DNA for the CDR3: TGTGCCAGCAGCTTAACAGGGGTGCGAAACACCATATATTTT.

The V and J genes are TRBV6-5 and TRBJ1-1; 7 bases align to TRBD1. The CDR3 spans 15 residues. The V and J ends lost 0 bases and 1 base, in that order; junction bases with no gene match: 2. The germline gives CDR1 MNHEY, CDR2 SVGAGI. The CDR3 spells CASSYSDRSNTEAFF. As DNA, the CDR3 is TGTGCCAGCAGTTACTCGGACAGGTCGAACACTGAAGCTTTCTTT.

This clone is labeled as medium-sized. This sequence joins TRBV30 and TRBJ2-7, with 13 bases identical to TRBD2. Looked up from germline, CDR1 is GTSNPN and CDR2 is SVGIG (reference sequence). This CDR3 contains 16 residues. Trimming cost V 1 base and J 3 bases; bases outside gene matches: 6. In DNA, the CDR3 is TGTGCCTGGAGTGCAGCCGGGACTAGCGGGGTCTACGAGCAGTACTTC. This sequence encodes CAWSAAGTSGVYEQYF. Filled out from reference TRBV30 and TRBJ2-7, the complete variable domain reads SQTIHQWPATLVQPVGSPLSLECTVEGTSNPNLYWYRQAAGRGLQLLFYSVGIGQISSEVPQNLSASRPQDRQFILSSKKLLLSDSGFYLCAWSAAGTSGVYEQYFGPGTRLTVT.

The chain couples TRBV10-2 to TRBJ1-1, with TRBD1 matching 9 bases. The V segment lost 5 bases and the J segment 2 bases; nucleotides outside the gene matches: 3. The germline V gene has CDR1 WSHSY and CDR2 SAAADI. The CDR3 extends over 14 amino acids. CDR3 DNA sequence: TGCGCCAGCAGTCCGACAGGGGGAAACACTGAAGCTTTCTTT. Amino acids: CASSPTGGNTEAFF.

The genes are TRBV6-1 and TRBJ1-4; D may be TRBD1 (5 bases). Germline V CDR1 and CDR2: MNHNS, SASEGT. This CDR3 region has 15 residues. V was shortened by 3 bases and J by 0 bases, with 8 bases between the two germline ends. CDR3 bases: TGTGCCAGCAGTGAGGGGGGGACAACTAATGAAAAACTGTTTTTT. Translating it yields CASSEGGTTNEKLFF.

V gene TRBV28 combines with J gene TRBJ1-6; 7 bases agree with TRBD1. CDR1 and CDR2 from the germline V gene are MDHEN and SYDVKM. CDR3 length: 16 amino acids. The trim removed 7 bases at V and 9 bases at J, leaving 15 bases unmatched. The CDR3 here is CASMASAGTDFSPLHF. In DNA, the CDR3 is TGTGCCAGCATGGCCTCTGCCGGGACAGACTTTTCACCCCTCCACTTT.

This clone was seen only a few times. The V and J genes are TRBV4-2 and TRBJ2-2; TRBD2 aligns across 13 bases. The V segment lost 6 bases and the J segment 5 bases; nucleotides outside the gene matches: 3. Germline V gene lookup returns CDR1 LGHNA and CDR2 YNFKEQ. The CDR3 has 15 residues. CDR3 DNA: TGTGCCAGCAGTCAGGGACTAGCGGGGACCGGGGAGCTGTTTTTT. The encoded protein is CASSQGLAGTGELFF.

This clone was detected a few times. The V gene is TRBV7-2, the J gene TRBJ2-3; 10 bases are a match to TRBD2. Germline V gene data show CDR1 as SGHTA and CDR2 as FQGNSA. The CDR3 is 19 residues long. J was trimmed by 6 bases and V by 5 bases; bases with no gene match: 20. The DNA for the CDR3 is TGTGCCAGCAGCCTGAGTCTAGCGGGAGCAATTTGGGGGTTGGATACGCAGTATTTT. Amino acid sequence: CASSLSLAGAIWGLDTQYF.

The CDR3 is CSASVLAGDSDEQFF. The CDR3 DNA follows: TGCAGTGCTAGTGTACTAGCGGGAGATTCTGATGAGCAGTTCTTC. The rearrangement uses TRBV20-1 and TRBJ2-1; 11 bases match TRBD2. CDR1 and CDR2 (germline): DFQATT, SNEGSKA (reference sequence). V lost 3 bases to trimming and J lost 8 bases; unmatched junction nucleotides: 9. This CDR3 has 15 residues.

The CDR3 DNA is TGCAGCGCCGGGACAGGGGGCTCGCACACTGAAGCTTTCTTT. Amino acids: CSAGTGGSHTEAFF. This chain joins TRBV29-1 and TRBJ1-1; the match to TRBD1 covers 12 bases. With 7 bases clipped from V and 3 bases from J, the junction kept 6 bases outside the gene matches. The CDR3 totals 14 residues. Germline loops: CDR1 SQVTM, CDR2 ANQGSEA.

A single count supports this clone. The chain carries TRBV6-5 and TRBJ2-7; D call uncertain. Germline assignment: CDR1 MNHEY and CDR2 SVGAGI. The CDR3 is 11 residues long. The V gene lost 6 bases and the J gene lost 1 base, with 4 bases spanning the gap. DNA for the CDR3: TGTGCCAGCAGGGGTTCCTACGAGCAGTACTTC. Translated, it gives CASRGSYEQYF.

This rearrangement joins TRBV25-1 to TRBJ2-5; a weak D match, TRBD1 (5 bases). Germline V gene sequence: CDR1 MGHDK, CDR2 SYGVNS. Trimming took 2 bases from V and 4 from J, leaving 11 bases between them. The CDR3 has 14 amino acids. In DNA form, the CDR3 reads TGTGCCAGCAGTGAAATCGGACACGGAGAGACCCAGTACTTC. This codes for CASSEIGHGETQYF.

The chain is built from TRBV5-5 and TRBJ2-7, with 11 bases aligning to TRBD2. There are 16 residues in the CDR3. Germline V lookup: CDR1 SGHKS, CDR2 YYEKEE (reference sequence). With V trimmed by 0 bases and J by 1 base, 3 bases remained unmatched. The CDR3 DNA follows: TGTGCCAGCAGCTTGGAGGCTAGCGGGAGGTCCTACGAGCAGTACTTC. Translated: CASSLEASGRSYEQYF.

The chain carries TRBV7-9 and TRBJ2-5, with D possibly matching TRBD1 (6 bases). The germline gives CDR1 SEHNR, CDR2 FQNEAQ (reference sequence). The CDR3 runs to 14 residues. Trimming removed 5 bases at V and 5 bases at J, with 15 bases between. The CDR3 reads CASSRGQPRETQYF. The CDR3 nucleotides read TGTGCCAGCAGCCGAGGACAGCCCCGGGAGACCCAGTACTTC.

This clone came up once. The gene calls are TRBV9 and TRBJ1-6, with no clear D. V shed 5 bases and J shed 3 bases, with 9 bases lying between them. The CDR3 runs 14 residues. Per germline, CDR1 SGDLS and CDR2 YYNGEE. The CDR3 loop reads CASSPRRYNSPLHF. For the CDR3, the DNA is TGTGCCAGCAGTCCTCGCCGCTATAATTCACCCCTCCACTTT.

This chain links TRBV7-8 with TRBJ2-7; D remains unclear. The CDR3 is 13 amino acids. Trimming removed 1 base at V and 2 bases at J, with 6 bases between. Per the germline V gene, CDR1 is SGHVS and CDR2 is FQNEAQ. This CDR3 is CASSLGPPYEQYF. The CDR3 DNA sequence: TGTGCCAGCAGCTTAGGTCCTCCCTACGAGCAGTACTTC. The full variable domain, in which reference TRBV7-8 and TRBJ2-7 provide the parts outside the CDR3, is GAGVSQSPRYKVAKRGQDVALRCDPISGHVSLFWYQQALGQGPEFLTYFQNEAQLDKSGLPSDRFFAERPEGSVSTLKIQRTQQEDSAVYLCASSLGPPYEQYFGPGTRLTVT.

The chain carries TRBV29-1 and TRBJ2-1; 8 bases align to TRBD1. The V segment lost 6 bases and the J segment 2 bases; nucleotides outside the gene matches: 9. The V gene's germline CDR1 is SQVTM and CDR2 ANQGSEA. The CDR3 spans 15 residues. CDR3 protein: CSVIPWGQAYNEQFF. The CDR3 DNA follows: TGCAGCGTCATACCGTGGGGACAGGCCTACAATGAGCAGTTCTTC.